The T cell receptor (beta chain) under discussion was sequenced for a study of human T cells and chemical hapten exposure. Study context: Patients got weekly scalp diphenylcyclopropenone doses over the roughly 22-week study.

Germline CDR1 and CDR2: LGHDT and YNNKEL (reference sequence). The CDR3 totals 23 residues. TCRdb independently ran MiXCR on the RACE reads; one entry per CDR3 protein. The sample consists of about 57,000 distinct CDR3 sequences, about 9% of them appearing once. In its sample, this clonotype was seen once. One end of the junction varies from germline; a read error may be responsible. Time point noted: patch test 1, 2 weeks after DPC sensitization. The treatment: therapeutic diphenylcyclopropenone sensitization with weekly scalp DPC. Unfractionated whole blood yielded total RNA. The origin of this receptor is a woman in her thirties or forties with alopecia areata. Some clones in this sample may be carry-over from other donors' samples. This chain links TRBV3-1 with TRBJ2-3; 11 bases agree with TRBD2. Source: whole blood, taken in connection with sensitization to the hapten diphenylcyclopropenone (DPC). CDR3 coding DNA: TGTGTCAGCAGCCAGTCGTTCCCCAGTACCGAAGAGGCGACTAGCGGGGACACAGATACGCAGTATTTT. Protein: CVSSQSFPSTEEATSGDTDTQYF.